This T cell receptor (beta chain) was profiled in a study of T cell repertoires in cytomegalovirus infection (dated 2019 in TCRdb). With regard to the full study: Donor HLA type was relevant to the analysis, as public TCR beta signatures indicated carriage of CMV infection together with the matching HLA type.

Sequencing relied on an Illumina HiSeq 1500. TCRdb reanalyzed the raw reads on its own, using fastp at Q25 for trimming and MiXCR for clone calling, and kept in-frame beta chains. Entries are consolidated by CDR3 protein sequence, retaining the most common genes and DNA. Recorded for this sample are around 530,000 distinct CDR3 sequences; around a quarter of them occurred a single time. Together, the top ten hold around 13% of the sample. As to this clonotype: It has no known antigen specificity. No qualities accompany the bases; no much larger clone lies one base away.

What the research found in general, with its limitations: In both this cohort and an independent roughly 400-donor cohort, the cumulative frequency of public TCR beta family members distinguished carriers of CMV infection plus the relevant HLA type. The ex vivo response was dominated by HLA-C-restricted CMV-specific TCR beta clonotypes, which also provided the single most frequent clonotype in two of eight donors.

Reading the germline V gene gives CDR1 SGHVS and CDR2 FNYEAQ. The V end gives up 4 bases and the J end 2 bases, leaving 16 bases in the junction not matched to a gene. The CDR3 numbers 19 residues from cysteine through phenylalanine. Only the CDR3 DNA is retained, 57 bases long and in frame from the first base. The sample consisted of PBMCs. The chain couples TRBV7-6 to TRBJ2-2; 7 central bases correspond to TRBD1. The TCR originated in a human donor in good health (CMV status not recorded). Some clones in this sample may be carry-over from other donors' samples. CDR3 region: CASSSRRQGVPRNTGELFF. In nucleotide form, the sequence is TGTGCCAGCAGCTCGAGGCGACAGGGTGTCCCCCGAAACACCGGGGAGCTGTTTTTT.